This TCR beta chain was sequenced in a study of blood T cell repertoires in COVID-19. Turning to the study itself: Collection of acute and convalescent COVID-19 samples took place in the United States, Italy and Spain. PBMCs, B-cell-depleted T cells, or T cells were the source of the cDNA or gDNA that made up the material.

Germline assignment: CDR1 MNHEY and CDR2 SMNVEV (reference sequence). The CDR3 runs to 15 residues. Trimming removed 5 bases from V and 5 bases from J; junction bases left unmatched: 11. Per the original methods: Estimated nucleated cell counts came from reference gene primer amplification. Sequencing used immunoSEQ multiplex PCR; TCRdb keeps in-frame clones, though not all of them. V, J and clone size are those of that table, while D and trimming were read from the DNA. Of roughly 670,000 clones detected, more than 80% appear once; the ten largest clones hold 0.2% to 0.3%. Material for sequencing was peripheral blood. This receptor was obtained from a woman aged 18-35 years with acute or convalescent COVID-19. The chain combines TRBV27 with TRBJ1-2; 7 bases match TRBD1. The chain's CDR3 is CASSRDRENGYGYTF. In DNA, the CDR3 is TGTGCCAGCAGTAGAGACAGGGAAAACGGATATGGCTACACCTTC.